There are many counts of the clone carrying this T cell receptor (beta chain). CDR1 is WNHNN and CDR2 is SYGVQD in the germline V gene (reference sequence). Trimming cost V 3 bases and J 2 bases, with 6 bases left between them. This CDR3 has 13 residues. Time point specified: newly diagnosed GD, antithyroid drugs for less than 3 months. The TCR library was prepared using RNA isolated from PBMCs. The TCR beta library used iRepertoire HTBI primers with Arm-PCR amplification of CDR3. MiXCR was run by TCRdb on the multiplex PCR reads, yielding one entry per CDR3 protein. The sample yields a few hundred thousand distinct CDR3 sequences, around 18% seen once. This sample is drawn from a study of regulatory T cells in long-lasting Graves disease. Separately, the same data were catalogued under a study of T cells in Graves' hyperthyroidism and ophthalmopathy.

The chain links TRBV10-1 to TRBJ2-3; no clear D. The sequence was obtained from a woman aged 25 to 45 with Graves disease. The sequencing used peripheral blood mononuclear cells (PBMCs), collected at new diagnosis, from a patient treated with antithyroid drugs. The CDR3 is CASSDQLTDTQYF. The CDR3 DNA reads TGCGCCAGCAGTGACCAGCTCACAGATACGCAGTATTTT.